Detailed here is one TCR beta chain. Its antigen is currently unknown. Run at survey level, the immunoSEQ assay was version v3.0. Profiled with immunoSEQ multiplex PCR; TCRdb holds only in-frame clones, not every one. The data contain over 30,000 clones, approximately 75% of them singletons. Trimming took 4 bases from V and 2 from J; bases not matched to a gene: 2. Germline lookup yields CDR1 MNHEY and CDR2 SMNVEV (reference sequence). The CDR3 has 14 residues. This specimen belongs to a study of long-term antiretroviral therapy in people with HIV. Study results and limitations: Following ART, diversity rose but still fell short of transplant donor controls.

This clonotype was sampled from a man aged 50 to 59 with HIV. This chain links TRBV27 with TRBJ2-7; 10 bases are a match to TRBD2. The sample consisted of unsorted PBMCs, taken 3 years after starting antiretroviral therapy. The DNA for the CDR3 is TGTGCCAGCAGTTGGACTAGCGGAGCCTACGAGCAGTACTTC. This translates into CASSWTSGAYEQYF.